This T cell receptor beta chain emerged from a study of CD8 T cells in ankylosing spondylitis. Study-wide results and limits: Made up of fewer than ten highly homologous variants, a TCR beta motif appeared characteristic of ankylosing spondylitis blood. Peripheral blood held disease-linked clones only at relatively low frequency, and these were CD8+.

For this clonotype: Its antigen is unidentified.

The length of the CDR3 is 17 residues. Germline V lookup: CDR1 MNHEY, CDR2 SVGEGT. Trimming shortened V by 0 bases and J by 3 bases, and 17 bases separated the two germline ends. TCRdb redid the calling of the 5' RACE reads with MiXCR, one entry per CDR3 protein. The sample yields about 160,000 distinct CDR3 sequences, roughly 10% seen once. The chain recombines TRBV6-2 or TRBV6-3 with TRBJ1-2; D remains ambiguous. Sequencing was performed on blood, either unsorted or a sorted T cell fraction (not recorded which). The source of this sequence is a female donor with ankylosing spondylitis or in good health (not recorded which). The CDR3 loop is CASSYSTPGSGDYGYTF. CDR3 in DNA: TGTGCCAGCAGTTACTCGACGCCAGGTTCCGGGGACTATGGCTACACCTTC.